What follows are 27 T cell receptor beta chains derived from one specimen sequenced in a study of OX40 agonist ivuxolimab in advanced cancers. Some clones are missing from TCRdb's copy, which holds only in-frame ones; the method was immunoSEQ multiplex PCR. The sample lists around 31,000 clones, around nine tenths seen once, with approximately 4.3% in the top ten. The source was CD4+ or CD8+ T cells sorted from blood, collected in a trial of the OX40 agonist ivuxolimab. Every receptor here comes from an adult with an advanced solid tumor such as melanoma, head and neck, liver or kidney cancer.

This chain links TRBV4-1 with TRBJ1-4, with TRBD1 matching 7 bases. In germline, CDR1 is MGHRA, CDR2 YSYEKL. The CDR3 is made up of 13 amino acids. V was clipped by 3 bases and J by 17 bases; unmatched bases: 12. CDR3 region: CASSQAGTAGLFF. DNA for the CDR3: TGCGCCAGCAGCCAGGCCGGGACAGCGGGACTTTTTTTT.

J is TRBJ2-6 and V is TRBV27; tentative D call: TRBD1 (5 bases). CDR3 size: 16 residues. CDR1 and CDR2 (germline): MNHEY, SMNVEV (reference sequence). V was pared by 2 bases and J by 0 bases, with 8 bases between. CDR3 sequence (DNA): TGTGCCAGCAGTTTAATCACAGGCTCTGGGGCCAACGTCCTGACTTTC. Translation gives CASSLITGSGANVLTF.

The V and J genes are TRBV9 and TRBJ1-2; D remains unclear. The CDR3 extends over 16 amino acids. V was shortened by 4 bases and J by 4 bases, with 20 bases between the two germline ends. Germline loops: CDR1 SGDLS, CDR2 YYNGEE. This CDR3 reads CASSLNWAGHLYGYTF. CDR3 bases: TGTGCCAGCAGCCTGAACTGGGCAGGCCACCTCTATGGCTACACCTTC. The complete variable domain, with remaining parts taken from reference TRBV9 and TRBJ1-2, reads DSGVTQTPKHLITATGQRVTLRCSPRSGDLSVYWYQQSLDQGLQFLIQYYNGEERAKGNILERFSAQQFPDLHSELNLSSLELGDSALYFCASSLNWAGHLYGYTFGSGTRLTVV.

A single count supports this clone. V usage is TRBV4-1 and J usage is TRBJ1-5, with D possibly being TRBD1 (6 bases). From germline, CDR1 is MGHRA and CDR2 YSYEKL. The CDR3 loop spans 15 amino acids. Trimming removed 0 bases at V and 2 bases at J, with 8 bases between. The CDR3 coding sequence is TGCGCCAGCAGCCAAGATCCAGGGGGCAATCAGCCCCAGCATTTT. Translation gives CASSQDPGGNQPQHF.

The chain is built from TRBV27 and TRBJ2-5; 11 positions match TRBD2. V was pared by 6 bases and J by 4 bases, with 13 bases of the junction left unmatched. The CDR3 extends over 17 amino acids. Germline-derived CDR1 and CDR2 are MNHEY and SMNVEV (reference sequence). This CDR3 reads CASSPLTSSGRSETQYF. The CDR3 bases are TGTGCCAGCAGCCCTTTGACGTCTAGCGGGAGGTCAGAGACCCAGTACTTC.

This sequence joins TRBV20-1 and TRBJ2-2, with D uncertain. The CDR3 runs 11 residues. Trimming stripped 6 bases from V and 2 bases from J, with 4 bases between. CDR1 is DFQATT, CDR2 SNEGSKA, per germline (reference sequence). The DNA for the CDR3 is TGCAGTGCCACAAACACCGGGGAGCTGTTTTTT. Protein product: CSATNTGELFF.

The chain uses TRBV2 and TRBJ2-3, with D uncertain. Germline assignment: CDR1 SNHLY and CDR2 FYNNEI. The CDR3 consists of 17 residues. Between the trimmed V and J ends, which lost 0 bases and 4 bases, there was a span of 17 bases. The CDR3 DNA sequence: TGTGCCAGCAGTGAAGCATTGGCGGTGGACCTCGCAGATACGCAGTATTTT. Translation: CASSEALAVDLADTQYF.

This clone is a singleton in its sample. This chain uses TRBV12-5 with TRBJ2-5, with D possibly matching TRBD2 (6 bases). Germline V gene sequence: CDR1 LGHNT, CDR2 FRNRAP. Trimming removed 3 bases at V and 4 bases at J, with 6 bases between. This CDR3 comprises 12 residues. CDR3 bases: TGTGCTAGTGGTTTCGGGGGAGAGACCCAGTACTTC. Amino acid sequence: CASGFGGETQYF.

This clone was seen a few times. The chain joins TRBV27 to TRBJ1-5; D gene unclear. The CDR3 runs 12 residues. Between the trimmed V and J ends, which lost 8 bases and 0 bases, there was a span of 5 bases. Germline V gene sequence: CDR1 MNHEY, CDR2 SMNVEV (reference sequence). The CDR3, as DNA: TGTGCCAGCGGAAATAGCAATCAGCCCCAGCATTTT. Translated, it gives CASGNSNQPQHF.

The CDR3 bases are TGTGCCAGCAGCTATGAAAGCTCCTATAATTCACCCCTCCACTTT. It codes for CASSYESSYNSPLHF. The rearrangement links TRBV7-6 to TRBJ1-6; D remains unclear. Germline loops: CDR1 SGHVS, CDR2 FNYEAQ. V was pared by 4 bases and J by 0 bases, with 7 bases between. There are 15 residues in the CDR3.

The chain employs TRBV9 and TRBJ2-1; 9 nucleotides line up with TRBD1. Germline V gene lookup returns CDR1 SGDLS and CDR2 YYNGEE. The CDR3 is 14 amino acids. Losses at the gene ends were 3 bases for V and 6 bases for J; bases not matched to a gene: 4. The CDR3 loop reads CASSADRGVNEQFF. CDR3 sequence (DNA): TGTGCCAGCAGCGCAGACAGGGGGGTCAATGAGCAGTTCTTC.

This clone has a single count. The chain has TRBV6-6 and TRBJ2-7; 8 bases fit TRBD1. CDR3 size: 12 residues. Trimming removed 8 bases from V and 5 bases from J; junction bases left unmatched: 5. Germline-derived CDR1 and CDR2 are MNHNY and SVGAGI (reference sequence). CDR3 bases: TGTGCCAGCGCAGGGGGCATCGACGAGCAGTACTTC. It encodes CASAGGIDEQYF.

The J gene is TRBJ2-1, the V gene TRBV7-9; TRBD1 matches 7 bases. Germline V lookup: CDR1 SEHNR, CDR2 FQNEAQ (reference sequence). This CDR3 is 18 amino acids long. Trimming cost V 1 base and J 5 bases; bases outside gene matches: 14. In DNA form, the CDR3 reads TGTGCCAGCAGCTTAGAAACCCCAACAGGGGCCCGGAACAATGAGCAGTTCTTC. Translation gives CASSLETPTGARNNEQFF.

The genes are TRBV7-6 and TRBJ2-5; no clear D. Germline V gives CDR1 SGHVS, CDR2 FNYEAQ. The CDR3 contains 14 residues. V was pared by 3 bases and J by 6 bases, with 14 bases between. As DNA, the CDR3 is TGTGCCAGCAGCTTTAGTATTCCTGGGCAGACCCAGTACTTC. It translates to CASSFSIPGQTQYF.

This clone was observed a handful of times. The J gene is TRBJ2-7, the V gene TRBV10-1, with D unresolved. V was pared by 7 bases and J by 3 bases, with 22 bases between. In germline, CDR1 is WNHNN, CDR2 SYGVQD (reference sequence). The CDR3 consists of 16 residues. CDR3 sequence: CASTPSLNTSYYEQYV. Written as DNA, the CDR3 is TGCGCCAGCACCCCCTCTTTGAATACTTCATACTACGAGCAGTACGTC.

The chain is built from TRBV19 and TRBJ1-1; D not resolved. CDR3 length: 15 residues. Per the germline V gene, CDR1 is LNHDA and CDR2 is SQIVND (reference sequence). Trimming removed 1 base from V and 2 bases from J, with 11 bases in between. The CDR3 sequence is CASSIGSRLNTEAFF. The CDR3 region has the DNA TGTGCCAGTAGTATAGGTTCGCGGTTAAACACTGAAGCTTTCTTT.

The chain uses TRBV10-3 and TRBJ2-3, with 10 bases lining up with TRBD2. The CDR3 consists of 15 residues. Germline trimming cut 9 bases from V and 2 bases from J; bases unmatched to any gene: 8. Germline V gene data show CDR1 as ENHRY and CDR2 as SYGVKD. The CDR3 protein is CAINPTSGTTDTQYF. The CDR3 nucleotides read TGTGCCATTAACCCTACTAGCGGGACCACAGATACGCAGTATTTT.

V and J are TRBV4-1 and TRBJ2-1; possibly TRBD1 or TRBD2 for D (6 bases each). Per germline, CDR1 MGHRA and CDR2 YSYEKL. This CDR3 spans 17 amino acids. V shed 4 bases and J shed 3 bases, with 19 bases lying between them. CDR3 region: CASSRTEGDSYYNEQFF. CDR3 sequence (DNA): TGCGCCAGCAGCCGAACAGAGGGGGACTCCTACTACAATGAGCAGTTCTTC.

The chain combines TRBV15 with TRBJ2-2; D gene unclear. Deletions cut 0 bases from V and 3 bases from J, with 11 bases between. The CDR3 is 16 residues long. Germline CDR1 LNHNV, CDR2 YYDKDF (reference sequence). The chain's CDR3 is CATSRDLNSYTGELFF. CDR3 sequence (DNA): TGTGCCACCAGCAGAGATCTTAACAGCTACACCGGGGAGCTGTTTTTT.

CDR3 sequence: CASTDALAGGPRSTDTQYF. DNA for the CDR3: TGCGCCAGCACCGACGCTCTAGCGGGGGGGCCGAGGAGCACAGATACGCAGTATTTT. The chain employs TRBV5-1 and TRBJ2-3; TRBD2 agrees at 12 bases. After removal of 6 bases from V and 0 bases from J, the junction contained 14 bases not matched to a gene. Germline V CDR1 and CDR2: SGHRS, YFSETQ. The CDR3 totals 19 residues.

This chain links TRBV6-1 with TRBJ2-7, with TRBD1 identical over 8 bases. With V trimmed by 5 bases and J by 2 bases, 5 bases remained unmatched. CDR3 length equals 14 residues. Germline-derived CDR1 and CDR2 are MNHNS and SASEGT. The CDR3 spells CASSFGQGTYEQYV. The CDR3 DNA sequence: TGTGCCAGCAGTTTTGGACAGGGAACCTACGAGCAGTACGTC.

Note on this clone: The same CDR3 is also encoded by other DNA sequences in this sample. The CDR3 sequence is CASSLTGGEQYF. CDR3 DNA: TGTGCCAGCAGCCTGACAGGCGGCGAGCAGTACTTC. The chain employs TRBV27 and TRBJ2-7; maybe TRBD1 (6 bases). The germline gives CDR1 MNHEY, CDR2 SMNVEV (reference sequence). The ends were cut back, 6 bases at V and 6 bases at J, with 12 bases in the middle. This CDR3 spans 12 amino acids.

This clone was seen a single time. The chain uses TRBV5-1 and TRBJ1-1; no clear D. CDR1 and CDR2 from the germline V gene are SGHRS and YFSETQ. CDR3 length equals 13 residues. The V end was cut by 1 base, the J end by 4 bases, with 8 bases between. The CDR3 DNA follows: TGCGCCAGCAGCTTGCGCAGTTTCACTGAAGCTTTCTTT. Protein product: CASSLRSFTEAFF.

The chain carries TRBV15 and TRBJ1-1; TRBD1 might be the D (5 bases). The CDR3 runs 14 residues. Trimming stripped 7 bases from V and 1 base from J, with 13 bases between. The germline CDR1 and CDR2 sequences are LNHNV and YYDKDF (reference sequence). The CDR3 nucleotides are TGTGCCACCACCCCAGGCAGGGCGAACACTGAAGCTTTCTTT. Translation: CATTPGRANTEAFF.

V usage is TRBV7-2 and J usage is TRBJ2-3; TRBD2 aligns across 14 bases. Trimming took 5 bases from V and 5 from J; bases not matched to a gene: 3. There are 15 residues in the CDR3. CDR1 is SGHTA and CDR2 is FQGNSA in the germline V gene. CDR3 sequence: CASSIGTSGRDTQYF. Written as DNA, the CDR3 is TGTGCCAGCAGCATTGGGACTAGCGGGAGAGATACGCAGTATTTT.

The chain has TRBV7-3 and TRBJ2-1; the match to TRBD2 covers 9 bases. The germline V gene encodes CDR1 SGHTA and CDR2 FQGTGA. The J segment lost 4 bases and the V segment lost 2 bases, leaving 3 bases of the junction unmatched. The CDR3 sequence is 15 residues long. The chain's CDR3 is CASSLQLAGYNEQFF. Here the CDR3 DNA reads TGTGCCAGCAGCTTACAACTAGCGGGTTACAATGAGCAGTTCTTC.

The chain joins TRBV5-1 to TRBJ2-1; TRBD1 agrees at 11 bases. From germline, CDR1 is SGHRS and CDR2 YFSETQ. The ends lost 0 bases at V and 4 bases at J; junction bases unmatched: 3. The CDR3 contains 16 residues. CDR3 DNA sequence: TGCGCCAGCAGCTTGGCCGGGACAGGGGGATACAATGAGCAGTTCTTC. As protein: CASSLAGTGGYNEQFF.